Shown below are 30 T cell receptor beta chains from a single sample sequenced in a study of neurological immune-mediated disorders. TCRdb re-called the 5' RACE reads with MiXCR, one entry per CDR3 protein. The profile covers 55,000 to 75,000 distinct CDR3 sequences, with under 3% appearing a single time and approximately 3% taken by the ten largest. Sequencing was performed on PBMCs. The receptors here all came from a man aged 45-65 years with multiple sclerosis.

This clonotype was recorded at least ten times. V is TRBV5-1 and J is TRBJ1-6; 8 nucleotides agree with TRBD1. Germline loops: CDR1 SGHRS, CDR2 YFSETQ. V trimming: 4 bases; J trimming: 8 bases; junction bases outside the gene matches: 5. The length of the CDR3 is 14 residues. This CDR3 is CASSPTGDYSPLHF. The DNA of the CDR3 is TGCGCCAGCAGCCCGACAGGGGATTATTCACCCCTCCACTTT.

This clonotype was detected a few times. The chain links TRBV12-3 or TRBV12-4 to TRBJ2-7; D not resolved. The V gene lost 5 bases and the J gene lost 1 base, with 9 bases spanning the gap. CDR3 length: 13 amino acids. The CDR3 region is CASSRHGSYEQYF. Written as DNA, the CDR3 is TGTGCCAGCAGTCGACATGGGTCCTACGAGCAGTACTTC.

Ten or more counts support this clonotype. V is TRBV9 and J is TRBJ1-5; D not resolved. Germline V gene data show CDR1 as SGDLS and CDR2 as YYNGEE. Trimming removed 3 bases at V and 4 bases at J, with 11 bases between. The CDR3 is 14 residues long. The CDR3 loop is CASSADGINQPQHF. The DNA of the CDR3 is TGTGCCAGCAGCGCGGATGGTATTAATCAGCCCCAGCATTTT. Full variable domain (remainder filled in from reference TRBV9 and TRBJ1-5): DSGVTQTPKHLITATGQRVTLRCSPRSGDLSVYWYQQSLDQGLQFLIQYYNGEERAKGNILERFSAQQFPDLHSELNLSSLELGDSALYFCASSADGINQPQHFGDGTRLSIL.

Many counts were recorded for this clonotype. The chain joins TRBV6-6 to TRBJ1-5; TRBD1 matches 10 bases. The CDR3 loop spans 16 amino acids. With V trimmed by 4 bases and J by 2 bases, 5 bases remained unmatched. Germline V CDR1 and CDR2: MNHNY, SVGAGI (reference sequence). In DNA form, the CDR3 reads TGTGCCAGCAGTTTCGGACAGGGGGTTGGCAATCAGCCCCAGCATTTT. It codes for CASSFGQGVGNQPQHF.

The sample holds many counts of this clonotype. The rearrangement uses TRBV5-1 and TRBJ2-7; 7 bases are shared with TRBD1. Germline CDR1 and CDR2: SGHRS and YFSETQ. The length of the CDR3 is 14 residues. The V segment lost 4 bases and the J segment 0 bases; nucleotides outside the gene matches: 4. Written as DNA, the CDR3 is TGCGCCAGCAGCAGAGGACAGGCCTCCTACGAGCAGTACTTC. This translates into CASSRGQASYEQYF. The whole variable domain, filled in from reference TRBV5-1 and TRBJ2-7, reads KAGVTQTPRYLIKTRGQQVTLSCSPISGHRSVSWYQQTPGQGLQFLFEYFSETQRNKGNFPGRFSGRQFSNSRSEMNVSTLELGDSALYLCASSRGQASYEQYFGPGTRLTVT.

This clonotype was counted ten times or more. CDR3 sequence reads: CASSRPQGNNYGYTF. The CDR3 region has the DNA TGTGCCAGCAGCCGACCTCAGGGGAACAACTATGGCTACACCTTC. The genes are TRBV28 and TRBJ1-2, with D maybe TRBD1 (6 bases). V dropped 6 bases and J dropped 2 bases, with 16 bases sitting between them. CDR1 MDHEN and CDR2 SYDVKM come from the germline V gene. The CDR3 is 15 residues long.

Many counts were recorded for this clonotype. This chain joins TRBV7-2 and TRBJ2-2, with TRBD1 identical over 7 bases. The V gene end was trimmed by 1 base and the J gene end by 2 bases; junction bases not matched to a gene: 1. From germline, CDR1 is SGHTA and CDR2 FQGNSA. There are 15 residues in the CDR3. CDR3 protein: CASSLVGGNTGELFF. The CDR3 DNA follows: TGTGCCAGCAGCTTAGTAGGGGGCAACACCGGGGAGCTGTTTTTT.

In this sample, this clonotype turned up many times. This rearrangement joins TRBV5-1 to TRBJ1-2, with 7 nucleotides matching TRBD1. This CDR3 is 15 amino acids long. With 0 bases clipped from V and 7 bases from J, the junction kept 9 bases outside the gene matches. CDR1 and CDR2 from the germline V gene are SGHRS and YFSETQ. CDR3 DNA: TGCGCCAGCAGCTTGGAAGGACAGGCAATAGGTGGCTACACCTTC. It is translated as CASSLEGQAIGGYTF.

Many counts were recorded for this clonotype. The chain uses TRBV7-2 and TRBJ2-3; TRBD1 is a possible D gene (5 bases). Looked up from germline, CDR1 is SGHTA and CDR2 is FQGNSA. The V gene lost 3 bases and the J gene lost 4 bases, with 8 bases spanning the gap. The CDR3 consists of 13 residues. The CDR3 coding sequence is TGTGCCAGCAGCTTCCAGGGTTCAGATACGCAGTATTTT. Residues: CASSFQGSDTQYF.

This clonotype was found many times. CDR3 DNA: TGTGCCAGCACTCCACGAATGGGCGCTAACTATGGCTACACCTTC. It is translated as CASTPRMGANYGYTF. The chain recombines TRBV27 with TRBJ1-2; D not certain. The CDR3 is 15 residues long. The V end lost 7 bases, the J end lost 0 bases, and 15 bases lay between the germline ends. CDR1 is MNHEY, CDR2 SMNVEV, per germline (reference sequence).

The sample holds many counts of this clonotype. The V call is TRBV12-3 or TRBV12-4, the J call TRBJ2-2, with D hard to call. The CDR3 extends over 12 amino acids. V was pared by 4 bases and J by 6 bases, with 6 bases between. CDR3: CASSWWPGELFF. In nucleotides, the CDR3 is TGTGCCAGCAGTTGGTGGCCCGGGGAGCTGTTTTTT.

With respect to this clonotype: Just one base apart from a much larger clone, this may be a read error. V usage is TRBV7-8 and J usage is TRBJ1-6; 9 positions match TRBD1. The CDR3 spans 13 residues. Germline-derived CDR1 and CDR2 are SGHVS and FQNEAQ. In DNA, the CDR3 is TGTGCCAGCAGCCCCGGACAGGGGAGAACCCTCAACTTT. This encodes CASSPGQGRTLNF. Full variable domain (outside the CDR3, taken from reference TRBV7-8 and TRBJ1-6): GAGVSQSPRYKVAKRGQDVALRCDPISGHVSLFWYQQALGQGPEFLTYFQNEAQLDKSGLPSDRFFAERPEGSVSTLKIQRTQQEDSAVYLCASSPGQGRTLNFGNGTRLTVT.

The sample holds a few counts of this clonotype. V gene TRBV30 combines with J gene TRBJ2-1, with 13 bases identical to TRBD2. With 0 bases clipped from V and 7 bases from J, the junction kept 15 bases outside the gene matches. This CDR3 contains 19 residues. Germline V CDR1 and CDR2: GTSNPN, SVGIG (reference sequence). The CDR3 loop is CAWSVRELAGGLWENEQFF. The CDR3, as DNA: TGTGCCTGGAGTGTACGAGAACTAGCGGGGGGGCTCTGGGAAAATGAGCAGTTCTTC.

At least ten counts were recorded for this clonotype. The rearrangement joins TRBV7-2 to TRBJ2-5, with D tentatively TRBD1 or TRBD2 (5 bases each). Germline-derived CDR1 and CDR2 are SGHTA and FQGNSA. Trimming removed 1 base at V and 2 bases at J, with 14 bases between. This CDR3 is built from 16 residues. The DNA for the CDR3 is TGTGCCAGCAGCTTAGGAGGAGCGTGGGGGCAAGAGACCCAGTACTTC. Encoded protein: CASSLGGAWGQETQYF.

The sample holds many counts of this clonotype. The V gene is TRBV5-5, the J gene TRBJ1-1; tentative D call: TRBD1 (5 bases). The germline gives CDR1 SGHKS, CDR2 YYEKEE (reference sequence). The ends were cut back, 4 bases at V and 6 bases at J, with 13 bases in the middle. There are 13 residues in the CDR3. The CDR3 spells CASSGRRDAEAFF. The CDR3 DNA reads as TGTGCCAGCAGCGGGAGGAGGGACGCTGAAGCTTTCTTT.

This clonotype was observed many times. This chain links TRBV12-3 or TRBV12-4 with TRBJ2-5; D gene ambiguous. The V and J ends lost 1 base and 5 bases respectively, with 8 bases between them. The CDR3 has 13 amino acids. CDR3 coding DNA: TGTGCCAGCAGTTTAGGACGGTCGGAGACCCAGTACTTC. Translating it yields CASSLGRSETQYF.

This clonotype was detected ten times or more. The rearrangement joins TRBV6-5 to TRBJ2-5; TRBD1 aligns across 7 bases. V was pared by 2 bases and J by 1 base, with 4 bases of the junction left unmatched. The CDR3 extends over 15 amino acids. From germline, CDR1 is MNHEY and CDR2 SVGAGI. In nucleotides, the CDR3 is TGTGCCAGCAGTTACAGTCAGGGGGTCCAAGAGACCCAGTACTTC. Translation: CASSYSQGVQETQYF.

This clonotype appeared many times. The chain joins TRBV5-1 to TRBJ2-1; the match to TRBD2 covers 7 bases. Trimming removed 1 base from V and 7 bases from J; junction bases left unmatched: 5. Germline V lookup: CDR1 SGHRS, CDR2 YFSETQ. The CDR3 runs 14 residues. For the CDR3, the DNA is TGCGCCAGCAGCTTGAGGACTAGTAGGAATGAGCAGTTCTTC. Protein sequence: CASSLRTSRNEQFF.

This clonotype was detected ten times or more. This sequence joins TRBV6-5 and TRBJ1-2, with D unclear. Germline assignment: CDR1 MNHEY and CDR2 SVGAGI. Trimming removed 2 bases at V and 7 bases at J, with 8 bases between. The CDR3 consists of 12 residues. DNA for the CDR3: TGTGCCAGCAGTTACCCCCGAGGTGGCTACACCTTC. It encodes CASSYPRGGYTF.

This clonotype showed up many times. The chain carries TRBV20-1 and TRBJ1-1; D might be TRBD1 (6 bases). The CDR3 sequence is 14 residues long. The ends were cut back, 4 bases at V and 5 bases at J, with 17 bases in the middle. Germline CDR1 is DFQATT and CDR2 is SNEGSKA (reference sequence). CDR3 nucleotides: TGCAGTGCTATGAAGCAAGGGGGTTGGACTGAAGCTTTCTTT. Amino acid sequence: CSAMKQGGWTEAFF.

This clonotype was picked up many times. J is TRBJ2-1 and V is TRBV9; D may correspond to TRBD1 or TRBD2 (5 bases each). Germline V gene lookup returns CDR1 SGDLS and CDR2 YYNGEE. V lost 0 bases and J 9 bases, leaving 13 bases between the germline ends. CDR3 length: 14 amino acids. CDR3 nucleotides: TGTGCCAGCAGCGTAGTGGCAGAGGGGACTGAGCAGTTCTTC. Its translation: CASSVVAEGTEQFF.

This clonotype was found many times. DNA for the CDR3: TGTGCCAGCAGCGTAGGACCGCAAGAGACCCAGTACTTC. This encodes CASSVGPQETQYF. The V gene is TRBV9, the J gene TRBJ2-5; no definite D call. The germline V gene has CDR1 SGDLS and CDR2 YYNGEE. V lost 0 bases to trimming and J lost 2 bases, with 5 bases between them. The CDR3 runs to 13 residues.

There are many counts of this clonotype. The chain has TRBV7-8 and TRBJ2-7; D ambiguous. V was cut by 2 bases and J by 5 bases, with 7 bases left in between. This CDR3 is 12 amino acids long. Looked up from germline, CDR1 is SGHVS and CDR2 is FQNEAQ. Here the CDR3 reads CASSLRVHEQYF. The CDR3 DNA sequence: TGTGCCAGCAGCTTACGAGTACACGAGCAGTACTTC.

The genes are TRBV6-4 and TRBJ2-2; TRBD1 is a possible D gene (5 bases). Looked up from germline, CDR1 is MRHNA and CDR2 is SNTAGT. The CDR3 has 14 residues. Trimming took off 3 bases at V and 3 bases at J, with 8 bases between the two ends. The CDR3 region has the DNA TGTGCCAGCAGTGAGGGGCCAGACACCGGGGAGCTGTTTTTT. It yields the protein CASSEGPDTGELFF.

This clonotype was counted many times. V is TRBV7-2 and J is TRBJ1-1; a weak D match, TRBD1 (5 bases). Germline-derived CDR1 and CDR2 are SGHTA and FQGNSA. The CDR3 length is 13 residues. V was trimmed by 4 bases and J by 7 bases, leaving 13 bases between them. In DNA form, the CDR3 reads TGTGCCAGCAGCTATCGACAGATCAGTGAAGCTTTCTTT. Translation gives CASSYRQISEAFF. Looking up the rest from reference TRBV7-2 and TRBJ1-1 gives the full variable domain: GAGVSQSPSNKVTEKGKDVELRCDPISGHTALYWYRQSLGQGLEFLIYFQGNSAPDKSGLPSDRFSAERTGGSVSTLTIQRTQQEDSAVYLCASSYRQISEAFFGQGTRLTVV.

This clonotype has a count of ten or more. This chain uses TRBV7-7 with TRBJ2-2; 14 bases align to TRBD2. Trimming removed 5 bases from V and 9 bases from J; junction bases left unmatched: 5. The germline V gene encodes CDR1 SSHAT and CDR2 FNYEAQ (reference sequence). CDR3 length: 15 residues. The DNA of the CDR3 is TGTGCCAGCAGCCCAGGGACTAGCGGGGGTTGGGAGCTGTTTTTT. Translated, it gives CASSPGTSGGWELFF.

This clonotype showed up many times. CDR3 DNA: TGTGCCATCAGTGAGGGCAGGGCCAGCTATGGCTACACCTTC. The encoded protein is CAISEGRASYGYTF. The chain joins TRBV10-3 to TRBJ1-2, with a tentative D call TRBD1 (5 bases). This CDR3 is 14 amino acids long. V lost 2 bases and J 4 bases, leaving 11 bases between the germline ends. Per the germline V gene, CDR1 is ENHRY and CDR2 is SYGVKD.

This clonotype has at least ten counts. The chain employs TRBV5-6 and TRBJ2-1, with 9 bases aligning to TRBD1. This CDR3 region has 15 residues. Germline V gene sequence: CDR1 SGHDT, CDR2 YYEEEE. Losses at the gene ends were 4 bases for V and 6 bases for J; bases not matched to a gene: 8. The CDR3 coding sequence is TGTGCCAGCAGCGCCCGGGACAGGGTCCTCAATGAGCAGTTCTTC. Its translation: CASSARDRVLNEQFF.

This clonotype was recorded many times. The CDR3 coding sequence is TGCGCCAGCAGCTTGCAAGACAATGAGCAGTTCTTC. It encodes CASSLQDNEQFF. The gene calls are TRBV5-1 and TRBJ2-1; D unresolved. With 1 base removed from V and 5 bases from J, the gap between germline ends came to 4 bases. The CDR3 loop spans 12 amino acids. CDR1 is SGHRS and CDR2 is YFSETQ in the germline V gene. The full variable domain, completed using reference TRBV5-1 and TRBJ2-1, is KAGVTQTPRYLIKTRGQQVTLSCSPISGHRSVSWYQQTPGQGLQFLFEYFSETQRNKGNFPGRFSGRQFSNSRSEMNVSTLELGDSALYLCASSLQDNEQFFGPGTRLTVL.

This clonotype was seen ten or more times. The chain joins TRBV20-1 to TRBJ2-1; D remains ambiguous. This CDR3 spans 14 amino acids. Per the germline V gene, CDR1 is DFQATT and CDR2 is SNEGSKA (reference sequence). The V gene lost 4 bases and the J gene lost 5 bases, with 15 bases spanning the gap. CDR3 sequence reads: CSAKPRRWDNEQFF. The CDR3 bases are TGCAGTGCTAAACCCCGTCGGTGGGACAATGAGCAGTTCTTC.